The 6 T cell receptor beta chains below come from one sample, sequenced in a study of human T cells and chemical hapten exposure. The sample's time point: patch test 1, 2 weeks after DPC sensitization. Treatment indicated: therapeutic diphenylcyclopropenone sensitization with weekly scalp DPC. TCRdb redid the calling of the RACE reads with MiXCR, one entry per CDR3 protein. The data show under 450,000 distinct CDR3 sequences, roughly 4.8% seen once. The sequencing here drew on whole blood, taken in connection with sensitization to the hapten diphenylcyclopropenone (DPC). These receptors were collected from a woman aged 45-60 years with alopecia areata. Some clones in this sample may be carry-over from other donors' samples.

This clonotype was detected ten times or more. The genes are TRBV20-1 and TRBJ2-1; TRBD2 agrees at 10 bases. The germline gives CDR1 DFQATT, CDR2 SNEGSKA (reference sequence). This CDR3 is built from 16 residues. V lost 3 bases to trimming and J lost 1 base; unmatched junction nucleotides: 6. In DNA, the CDR3 is TGCAGTGCTAGTGACGAAGCGGGGGGGTCCTACAATGAGCAGTTCTTC. Protein product: CSASDEAGGSYNEQFF.

This clonotype has a handful of counts. The rearrangement links TRBV3-1 to TRBJ1-4, with D unresolved. Germline V gene lookup returns CDR1 LGHDT and CDR2 YNNKEL (reference sequence). This CDR3 is built from 14 residues. V gave up 2 bases and J gave up 7 bases, with 11 bases separating them. The CDR3 protein is CASSQRALGEKLFF. CDR3 DNA: TGTGCCAGCAGCCAAAGAGCTCTTGGTGAAAAACTGTTTTTT.

The sample holds a few counts of this clonotype. The chain is built from TRBV2 and TRBJ2-6; 12 nucleotides match TRBD1. Trimming cost V 7 bases and J 4 bases; bases outside gene matches: 5. Per the germline V gene, CDR1 is SNHLY and CDR2 is FYNNEI. The CDR3 totals 16 residues. CDR3 sequence: CASNRDRGRGANVLTF. The CDR3, as DNA: TGTGCCAGCAACCGGGACAGGGGGCGAGGGGCCAACGTCCTGACTTTC.

This clonotype was seen repeatedly, ten times or more. The chain joins TRBV5-6 to TRBJ1-2; 7 positions match TRBD1. With V trimmed by 1 base and J by 3 bases, 9 bases remained unmatched. Germline lookup yields CDR1 SGHDT and CDR2 YYEEEE. The CDR3 covers 16 residues. The CDR3 nucleotides read TGTGCCAGCAGCTTGTGGAGGGGGCGATTTGACTATGGCTACACCTTC. It specifies CASSLWRGRFDYGYTF.

The table lists this clonotype with many counts. The chain uses TRBV5-1 and TRBJ2-5; the D is unclear. The CDR3 sequence is 14 residues long. The V end was cut by 0 bases, the J end by 5 bases, with 11 bases between. Looked up from germline, CDR1 is SGHRS and CDR2 is YFSETQ. For the CDR3, the DNA is TGCGCCAGCAGCTTGGCTGATTATCGGGAGACCCAGTACTTC. Protein sequence: CASSLADYRETQYF.

About this clonotype: It may be a read error: a sequence one base away is much more abundant. This chain joins TRBV11-3 and TRBJ2-1, with D hard to call. Germline-derived CDR1 and CDR2 are SGHNT and YENEEA. The CDR3 has 14 residues. The CDR3 sequence is CASSLEAFNGEQFF. The CDR3, as DNA: TGTGCCAGCAGCCTAGAGGCTTTCAACGGGGAGCAGTTCTTC.